Listed below are T cell receptor beta chains from one sample, sequenced in a study of human T cells and chemical hapten exposure. TCRdb re-analysed the RACE reads in MiXCR, keeping a single row per CDR3 protein. The table shows some 81,000 distinct CDR3 sequences, with roughly 7.1% occurring only once. The source material was whole blood, sampled in connection with sensitization to the hapten diphenylcyclopropenone (DPC). The receptor source for this set is a woman in her twenties or thirties with alopecia areata. Some clones in this sample may be carry-over from other donors' samples. The CDR3 runs from the conserved cysteine through the conserved F or W. D genes are given only for firm matches. Clone size appears in some rows only: once, few, many, or a class for an expanded clone.

V: TRBV15; D: NA; size: many; J: TRBJ1-1; DNA: TGTGCCACCAGCAGATATGGGCCGAACACTGAAGCTTTCTTT; CDR3: CATSRYGPNTEAFF
V: TRBV12-3/TRBV12-4; D: TRBD1; size: many; J: TRBJ2-1; DNA: TGTGCCAGCAGTTTAGAGGGGGCCCCCTACCATGAGCAGTTCTTC; CDR3: CASSLEGAPYHEQFF
V: TRBV14; D: NA; size: few; J: TRBJ1-3; DNA: TGTGCCAGCAGCCGGGGATTCTCTGGAAACACCATATATTTT; CDR3: CASSRGFSGNTIYF
V: TRBV7-9; D: TRBD1; size: few; J: TRBJ1-2; DNA: TGTGCCAGCAGCTTCAGTGGGGACAGGGGGCTAGATGGCTACACCTTC; CDR3: CASSFSGDRGLDGYTF
V: TRBV6-8; D: NA; size: NA; J: TRBJ1-4; DNA: TGTGCCAGCAGTTACGGCGAGGGGGGAAATGAAAAACTGTTTTTT; CDR3: CASSYGEGGNEKLFF
V: TRBV5-6; D: NA; size: NA; J: TRBJ1-5; DNA: TGTGCCAGCAGCTGGCGACACGCTCAGCCCCAGCATTTT; CDR3: CASSWRHAQPQHF
V: TRBV4-1; D: NA; size: few; J: TRBJ1-4; DNA: TGCGCCAGCAGCCGAAGTCGAATAATGCAGCTCAATGAAAAACTGTTTTTT; CDR3: CASSRSRIMQLNEKLFF
V: TRBV3-1; D: TRBD1; size: few; J: TRBJ2-2; DNA: TGTGCCAGCAGCCAAGATATCCAGGGGGCGATGACCGGGGAGCTGTTTTTT; CDR3: CASSQDIQGAMTGELFF
V: TRBV5-1; D: NA; size: few; J: TRBJ2-7; DNA: TGCGCCAGCAGCTCGGGTTGGGGCCCTAACTCCTACGAGCAGTACTTC; CDR3: CASSSGWGPNSYEQYF
V: TRBV6-2/TRBV6-3; D: NA; size: few; J: TRBJ2-3; DNA: TGTGCCAGCAGTTTCACGGCCGCCGGGACAAACCCAGATACGCAGTATTTT; CDR3: CASSFTAAGTNPDTQYF